These T cell receptor beta chains were read from a single sample in a study of CD8 T cells in Susac syndrome. Each CDR3 protein is one row after TCRdb ran MiXCR on the immunoSEQ multiplex PCR reads. The table records tens of thousands of distinct CDR3 sequences, around 93% of them present only once. The sequencing sample was made of CD4+ T cells from PBMCs. Receptors were obtained from a human donor with Susac syndrome. The CDR3 runs from the conserved cysteine through the conserved F or W. A D gene is named only where the DNA matches it firmly. Some rows mark clone size as missing; the rest say once, few, many or name a class of expanded clone.

size: NA; J: TRBJ2-3; D: NA; V: TRBV19; CDR3: CASSIESPRRSSTDTQYF; DNA: TGTGCCAGTAGTATAGAGTCGCCGCGCAGATCTAGCACAGATACGCAGTATTTT
size: NA; J: TRBJ2-7; D: NA; V: TRBV6-2/TRBV6-3; CDR3: CASSYKWWPLGPYEQYF; DNA: TGTGCCAGCAGTTACAAGTGGTGGCCCTTGGGGCCCTACGAGCAGTACTTC
size: NA; J: TRBJ1-1; D: TRBD1; V: TRBV6-5; CDR3: CASSSARDRGEAFF; DNA: TGTGCCAGCAGTTCCGCCCGGGACAGGGGGGAAGCTTTCTTT
size: NA; J: TRBJ2-7; D: TRBD1; V: TRBV5-1; CDR3: CASRTGTGSYEQYF; DNA: TGCGCCAGCAGAACCGGGACAGGCTCCTACGAGCAGTACTTC
size: NA; J: TRBJ2-7; D: NA; V: TRBV12-3/TRBV12-4; CDR3: CASSLGAPYSYEQYF; DNA: TGTGCCAGCAGTTTAGGGGCCCCATATTCCTACGAGCAGTACTTC
size: NA; J: TRBJ2-1; D: TRBD1; V: TRBV7-8; CDR3: CASSLAGGTGHNEQFF; DNA: TGTGCCAGCAGCTTAGCGGGCGGGACAGGGCACAATGAGCAGTTCTTC
size: NA; J: TRBJ2-7; D: NA; V: TRBV10-3; CDR3: CAISEQGTISYEQYF; DNA: TGTGCCATCAGTGAGCAGGGAACGATTTCCTACGAGCAGTACTTC
size: NA; J: TRBJ1-2; D: TRBD1; V: TRBV6-1; CDR3: CASRLHPGQGKGYTF; DNA: TGTGCCAGCAGACTCCACCCGGGACAGGGTAAGGGCTACACCTTC
size: NA; J: TRBJ2-7; D: TRBD2; V: TRBV9; CDR3: CASRALAGGLEQYF; DNA: TGTGCCAGCAGGGCCCTAGCGGGGGGCCTCGAGCAGTACTTC
size: NA; J: TRBJ2-3; D: NA; V: TRBV4-1; CDR3: CASSQRDSPPGDTQYF; DNA: TGCGCCAGCAGCCAAAGGGACTCTCCTCCGGGAGATACGCAGTATTTT
size: NA; J: TRBJ1-1; D: TRBD1; V: TRBV29-1; CDR3: CSVRPWTGNTEAFF; DNA: TGCAGCGTACGTCCTTGGACAGGGAACACTGAAGCTTTCTTT
size: NA; J: TRBJ1-1; D: NA; V: TRBV28; CDR3: CASRTGTHKNTEAFF; DNA: TGTGCCAGCAGAACCGGGACACATAAGAACACTGAAGCTTTCTTT
size: NA; J: TRBJ1-5; D: TRBD1; V: TRBV2; CDR3: CASRYGLGDRVSNQPQHF; DNA: TGTGCCAGCAGATACGGACTAGGGGACAGGGTGAGCAATCAGCCCCAGCATTTT
size: NA; J: TRBJ1-2; D: NA; V: TRBV3-1; CDR3: CASSHTGGYTF; DNA: TGTGCCAGCAGCCATACGGGGGGCTACACCTTC
size: NA; J: TRBJ1-1; D: NA; V: TRBV6-1; CDR3: CASSATKQGGGTEAFF; DNA: TGTGCCAGCAGTGCGACGAAACAGGGAGGAGGCACTGAAGCTTTCTTT
size: NA; J: TRBJ1-5; D: TRBD1; V: TRBV4-2; CDR3: CASSQDGDSVLRNQPQHF; DNA: TGTGCCAGCAGCCAAGATGGGGACAGTGTCCTGCGCAATCAGCCCCAGCATTTT
size: NA; J: TRBJ2-4; D: TRBD1; V: TRBV5-1; CDR3: CASSWTGGAGNIQYF; DNA: TGCGCCAGCAGCTGGACAGGGGGCGCAGGTAACATTCAGTACTTC
size: NA; J: TRBJ2-5; D: NA; V: TRBV12-3/TRBV12-4; CDR3: CASSPSRPETQYF; DNA: TGTGCCAGCAGCCCCTCCCGCCCGGAGACCCAGTACTTC
size: once; J: TRBJ1-4; D: TRBD1; V: TRBV27; CDR3: CASSSGTVEKLFF; DNA: TGTGCCAGCAGTTCAGGGACAGTTGAAAAACTGTTTTTT
size: few; J: TRBJ1-1; D: TRBD1; V: TRBV20-1; CDR3: CSASGQVLNTEAFF; DNA: TGCAGTGCTAGCGGACAGGTTTTGAACACTGAAGCTTTCTTT